This TCR beta chain was sequenced during a study of blood T cell repertoires in COVID-19. Per the germline V gene, CDR1 is SGDLS and CDR2 is YYNGEE. The CDR3 has 14 amino acids. V was clipped by 0 bases and J by 4 bases, with 9 bases between them. Some clones are missing from TCRdb's copy, which holds only in-frame ones; the method was immunoSEQ multiplex PCR. Among approximately 250,000 clones listed, 70% to 90% were seen once. The rearrangement joins TRBV9 to TRBJ2-3, with unresolved D. Sequencing was carried out using peripheral blood. The receptor was derived from a young man with active or convalescent COVID-19. The CDR3 sequence is CASSVGSSPDTQYF. The CDR3, as DNA: TGTGCCAGCAGCGTAGGGAGCAGCCCAGATACGCAGTATTTT.